The T cell receptor (beta chain) under discussion was sequenced for a study of Ad26.COV2.S vaccination and SARS-CoV-2 variants. Study information: Intramuscularly, Ad26.COV2.S was given either once or twice, 56 days apart.

Assay: immunoSEQ multiplex PCR; the TCRdb copy retains only in-frame clones and omits some. The sample carries around 370,000 clones, about 85% recorded once. General observations from the study: Overall T cell responses may have been underestimated by the analyses of TCR breadth and depth. Similar non-spike TCR breadth was observed in recipients of vaccine and of placebo.

The CDR3 is 15 amino acids. Germline CDR1 reads SGHTA; CDR2 reads FQGNSA. Trimming stripped 2 bases from V and 5 bases from J, with 13 bases between. This clone showed up just once. Its antigen is as yet unknown. As to treatment: approximately 18 received Ad26.COV2.S at low or high dose, single or two shots; about five received placebo; per-sample allocation not given. Following the first vaccine or placebo injection, samples were taken on day 63. Built on an Ad26 vector, the vaccine expressed Wuhan-strain SARS-CoV-2 spike. The gene calls are TRBV7-2 and TRBJ1-5; D is perhaps TRBD1 (6 bases). The source material was peripheral blood, sampled in a trial of Ad26.COV2.S vaccine versus placebo. This receptor was obtained from a person aged 18-60 years who received the Ad26.COV2.S COVID-19 vaccine or a placebo. The CDR3 DNA is TGTGCCAGCAGCTTATTAGGGGGGGGCTATCAGCCCCAGCATTTT. This encodes CASSLLGGGYQPQHF.